A selection of T cell receptor beta chains follows, all from one sample in a study of molecular identifiers for immune sequencing clone quantification. One entry per CDR3 protein, called by TCRdb with MiXCR from the PCR reads. The sample includes some 97,000 distinct CDR3 sequences, approximately 24% of them seen just once. Sequenced: naive CD8+ T cells from blood, with Jurkat cell RNA spiked in. All receptors come from a human donor in good health. Some libraries in this study had Jurkat cell RNA spiked in. Both conserved end residues are part of each CDR3. The order of the fields is CDR3 DNA, CDR3 protein, D gene, clone size, V gene, J gene. A D gene is named only where the DNA matches it firmly. Rows give clone size only sometimes, using once, few, many, or a class for an expanded clone.

CDR3nt: TGTGCCAGCAGTCCTACAGCCCGGGCGGTCTATGGCTACACCTTC; CDR3aa: CASSPTARAVYGYTF; d_gene: -; abundance: many; v_gene: TRBV12-3/TRBV12-4; j_gene: TRBJ1-2
CDR3nt: TGCGCCAGCAGCCAAGATAAGGCTCGGGGCTACGAGCAGTACTTC; CDR3aa: CASSQDKARGYEQYF; d_gene: -; abundance: -; v_gene: TRBV4-1; j_gene: TRBJ2-7
CDR3nt: TGTGCCAGCAGTGAGCGCCGGGGGGGGGCTAGCCCAGATACGCAGTATTTT; CDR3aa: CASSERRGGASPDTQYF; d_gene: TRBD2; abundance: -; v_gene: TRBV2; j_gene: TRBJ2-3
CDR3nt: TGTGCCAGCAGTTACCGAGGATCTTTAGCCGCAGATACGCAGTATTTT; CDR3aa: CASSYRGSLAADTQYF; d_gene: -; abundance: many; v_gene: TRBV6-5; j_gene: TRBJ2-3
CDR3nt: TGTGCCAGCAGCCACGACAGCGGGGGTGAATACTTC; CDR3aa: CASSHDSGGEYF; d_gene: TRBD2; abundance: many; v_gene: TRBV3-1; j_gene: TRBJ2-7
CDR3nt: TGTGCCAGCAGCTTGGCATACTACTCCTACGAGCAGTACTTC; CDR3aa: CASSLAYYSYEQYF; d_gene: -; abundance: -; v_gene: TRBV5-6; j_gene: TRBJ2-7
CDR3nt: TGTGCCAGCAGCTTAGCAGGGACTAGCAATGAGCAGTTCTTC; CDR3aa: CASSLAGTSNEQFF; d_gene: TRBD2; abundance: few; v_gene: TRBV13; j_gene: TRBJ2-1
CDR3nt: TGCGCCAGCAGCCAAGACGCGGCAGGGACTAATGAAAAACTGTTTTTT; CDR3aa: CASSQDAAGTNEKLFF; d_gene: -; abundance: -; v_gene: TRBV4-3; j_gene: TRBJ1-4
CDR3nt: TGTGCCAGTAGTTTTGAGGGACCCCTCTCCGAGCAGTACTTC; CDR3aa: CASSFEGPLSEQYF; d_gene: -; abundance: many; v_gene: TRBV19; j_gene: TRBJ2-7
CDR3nt: TGTGCCAGCTCACCCCCTCCGGGCAAGGGCTACTACGAGCAGTACTTC; CDR3aa: CASSPPPGKGYYEQYF; d_gene: -; abundance: -; v_gene: TRBV18; j_gene: TRBJ2-7
CDR3nt: TGCGCCAGCAGTGAGTCAACATACACTGAAGCTTTCTTT; CDR3aa: CASSESTYTEAFF; d_gene: -; abundance: many; v_gene: TRBV10-1; j_gene: TRBJ1-1
CDR3nt: TGTGCCACCAGTGAAACCCGACAGGGGTCCCGCACAGATACGCAGTATTTT; CDR3aa: CATSETRQGSRTDTQYF; d_gene: TRBD1; abundance: many; v_gene: TRBV24-1; j_gene: TRBJ2-3
CDR3nt: TGTGCCAGCAGGCTACTAGCGGGGGGAGAGACCCAGTACTTC; CDR3aa: CASRLLAGGETQYF; d_gene: TRBD2; abundance: few; v_gene: TRBV7-9; j_gene: TRBJ2-5
CDR3nt: TGCGCCAGCAGCCAAGGGTTCGGTAGCGGAAGCTACGAGCAGTACTTC; CDR3aa: CASSQGFGSGSYEQYF; d_gene: -; abundance: many; v_gene: TRBV4-3; j_gene: TRBJ2-7
CDR3nt: TGTGCTAGTGGTTTGGGGGACAGGGGTTTGTCGGGAAACACCATATATTTT; CDR3aa: CASGLGDRGLSGNTIYF; d_gene: TRBD1; abundance: few; v_gene: TRBV12-5; j_gene: TRBJ1-3
CDR3nt: TGTGCCAGTAGTATGCTAGCGGGAGGTAACGAGCAGTACTTC; CDR3aa: CASSMLAGGNEQYF; d_gene: TRBD2; abundance: many; v_gene: TRBV19; j_gene: TRBJ2-7
CDR3nt: TGTGCTAGTGGTTTGGTACTCGAGACAGGGAACACCGGGGAGCTGTTTTTT; CDR3aa: CASGLVLETGNTGELFF; d_gene: -; abundance: few; v_gene: TRBV12-5; j_gene: TRBJ2-2
CDR3nt: TGTGCCAGCAGCCAAGATAGTACAGATACGCAGTATTTT; CDR3aa: CASSQDSTDTQYF; d_gene: -; abundance: many; v_gene: TRBV4-2; j_gene: TRBJ2-3
CDR3nt: TGTGCCAGCAGCCCTTCGTTAAGCGCCTTGAACACTGAAGCTTTCTTT; CDR3aa: CASSPSLSALNTEAFF; d_gene: -; abundance: -; v_gene: TRBV4-2; j_gene: TRBJ1-1
CDR3nt: TGTGCCAGCAGCCCCAGGACAGGCTACGAGCAGTACTTC; CDR3aa: CASSPRTGYEQYF; d_gene: TRBD1; abundance: many; v_gene: TRBV7-9; j_gene: TRBJ2-7
CDR3nt: TGTGCCAGCAGTGAAGCGGGGACAAGACAAGAGACCCAGTACTTC; CDR3aa: CASSEAGTRQETQYF; d_gene: -; abundance: many; v_gene: TRBV2; j_gene: TRBJ2-5
CDR3nt: TGTGCCAGCAGGACAAGGGGTCTAGATACGCAGTATTTT; CDR3aa: CASRTRGLDTQYF; d_gene: -; abundance: many; v_gene: TRBV6-2/TRBV6-3; j_gene: TRBJ2-3
CDR3nt: TGCGCCAGCAGCATAGGACAGACCATGAACACTGAAGCTTTCTTT; CDR3aa: CASSIGQTMNTEAFF; d_gene: -; abundance: many; v_gene: TRBV5-1; j_gene: TRBJ1-1
CDR3nt: TGTGCCTGCAGTCTCGACAGGCACTACAATGAGCAGTTCTTC; CDR3aa: CACSLDRHYNEQFF; d_gene: -; abundance: -; v_gene: TRBV12-3/TRBV12-4; j_gene: TRBJ2-1
CDR3nt: TGTGCCAGTATCCCACGACGGGGCGCAGATACGCAGTATTTT; CDR3aa: CASIPRRGADTQYF; d_gene: -; abundance: -; v_gene: TRBV19; j_gene: TRBJ2-3
CDR3nt: TGCGCCAGCAGCCAGCCAGCGGGCCCTAATGAAAAACTGTTTTTT; CDR3aa: CASSQPAGPNEKLFF; d_gene: -; abundance: many; v_gene: TRBV4-1; j_gene: TRBJ1-4
CDR3nt: TGCAGCGTAAGAGGAACCGGGACTACGACACTAACAGATACGCAGTATTTT; CDR3aa: CSVRGTGTTTLTDTQYF; d_gene: TRBD2; abundance: many; v_gene: TRBV29-1; j_gene: TRBJ2-3
CDR3nt: TGCAGCGTTGAGTCCGGAGTAGGCACAGATACGCAGTATTTT; CDR3aa: CSVESGVGTDTQYF; d_gene: -; abundance: many; v_gene: TRBV29-1; j_gene: TRBJ2-3
CDR3nt: TGCAGTGCTAGGGACGGACGTTCTTATAATTCACCCCTCCACTTT; CDR3aa: CSARDGRSYNSPLHF; d_gene: -; abundance: few; v_gene: TRBV20-1; j_gene: TRBJ1-6
CDR3nt: TGTGCCAGCAGCCTACGGGACAGGGGGCCTCTGAACACTGAAGCTTTCTTT; CDR3aa: CASSLRDRGPLNTEAFF; d_gene: TRBD1; abundance: many; v_gene: TRBV3-1; j_gene: TRBJ1-1
CDR3nt: TGTGCCAGCAGCTCAGGTCTTGACTACGAGCAGTACTTC; CDR3aa: CASSSGLDYEQYF; d_gene: -; abundance: many; v_gene: TRBV5-4; j_gene: TRBJ2-7
CDR3nt: TGTGCCAGCAGTTTTGGGACCGCTACACTCGAGCAGTACTTC; CDR3aa: CASSFGTATLEQYF; d_gene: -; abundance: -; v_gene: TRBV12-3/TRBV12-4; j_gene: TRBJ2-7
CDR3nt: TGTGCCAGCAGCGGGACAGGGCCCGAGCAGTACTTC; CDR3aa: CASSGTGPEQYF; d_gene: TRBD1; abundance: many; v_gene: TRBV5-6; j_gene: TRBJ2-7
CDR3nt: TGTGCCAGCAGTCCCATTTCCCGACGACGGACGATCTACAATGAGCAGTTCTTC; CDR3aa: CASSPISRRRTIYNEQFF; d_gene: -; abundance: few; v_gene: TRBV27; j_gene: TRBJ2-1
CDR3nt: TGTGCCAGCAGCTTTAGCGTAGTCCGAATGGTCCCAGGGAACCACAATGAGCAGTTCTTC; CDR3aa: CASSFSVVRMVPGNHNEQFF; d_gene: -; abundance: -; v_gene: TRBV11-2; j_gene: TRBJ2-1
CDR3nt: TGTGCCAGCAGCTTTCCGGGGGGCGGTCGAGAGACCCAGTACTTC; CDR3aa: CASSFPGGGRETQYF; d_gene: -; abundance: many; v_gene: TRBV11-2; j_gene: TRBJ2-5
CDR3nt: TGTGCCAGCAGCTTAGCGTTGGGGACCGGGACAGGGAACACCGGGGAGCTGTTTTTT; CDR3aa: CASSLALGTGTGNTGELFF; d_gene: TRBD1; abundance: many; v_gene: TRBV7-6; j_gene: TRBJ2-2
CDR3nt: TGTGCCAGCAGTATATCCACCCGCCCAGATACGCAGTATTTT; CDR3aa: CASSISTRPDTQYF; d_gene: -; abundance: -; v_gene: TRBV28; j_gene: TRBJ2-3
CDR3nt: TGTGCCAGCAGTGAATTTACAGCCGGGGCCAACGTCCTGACTTTC; CDR3aa: CASSEFTAGANVLTF; d_gene: -; abundance: many; v_gene: TRBV6-1; j_gene: TRBJ2-6
CDR3nt: TGTGCCAGCAGTTTATTTGCAGGGGAATTCAACATTCAGTACTTC; CDR3aa: CASSLFAGEFNIQYF; d_gene: -; abundance: many; v_gene: TRBV27; j_gene: TRBJ2-4
CDR3nt: TGTGCCAGCAGTCAGCGGGTGCTACAGTTCTTC; CDR3aa: CASSQRVLQFF; d_gene: -; abundance: -; v_gene: TRBV6-2/TRBV6-3; j_gene: TRBJ2-1
CDR3nt: TGTGCCAGCAGCGTAGGATCGGGGAACACTGAAGCTTTCTTT; CDR3aa: CASSVGSGNTEAFF; d_gene: -; abundance: many; v_gene: TRBV9; j_gene: TRBJ1-1
CDR3nt: TGTGCCAGCAGCTTAGGTGCCGCGGGCTACGAGCAGTACTTC; CDR3aa: CASSLGAAGYEQYF; d_gene: -; abundance: many; v_gene: TRBV7-9; j_gene: TRBJ2-7
CDR3nt: TGCGCCAGCAGCTCAGGGTCGGGCAATCAGCCCCAGCATTTT; CDR3aa: CASSSGSGNQPQHF; d_gene: -; abundance: many; v_gene: TRBV5-1; j_gene: TRBJ1-5